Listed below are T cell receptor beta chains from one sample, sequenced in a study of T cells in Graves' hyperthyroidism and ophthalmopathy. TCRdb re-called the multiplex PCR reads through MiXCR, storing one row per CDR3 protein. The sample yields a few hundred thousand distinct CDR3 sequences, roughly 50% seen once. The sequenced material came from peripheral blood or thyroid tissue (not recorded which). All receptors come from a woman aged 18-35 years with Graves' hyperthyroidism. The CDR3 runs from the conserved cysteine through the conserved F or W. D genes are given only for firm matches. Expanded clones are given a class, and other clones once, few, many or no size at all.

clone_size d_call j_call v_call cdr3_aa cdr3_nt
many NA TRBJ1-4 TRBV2 CASSEGGSTFF TGTGCCAGCAGTGAAGGGGGTAGCACATTTTTT
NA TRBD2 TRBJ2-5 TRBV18 CASSPQGTSGRQETQYF TGTGCCAGCTCACCGCAGGGGACTAGCGGGCGCCAAGAGACCCAGTACTTC
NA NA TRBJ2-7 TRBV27 CASSPLSSYEQYF TGTGCCAGCAGTCCCCTAAGCTCCTACGAGCAGTACTTC
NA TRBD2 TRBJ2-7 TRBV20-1 CSAYMGGSSYEQYF TGCAGTGCCTACATGGGCGGGAGCTCCTACGAGCAGTACTTC
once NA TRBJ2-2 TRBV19 CASSRGREANTGELFF TGTGCCAGTAGTAGGGGAAGGGAGGCGAACACCGGGGAGCTGTTTTTT
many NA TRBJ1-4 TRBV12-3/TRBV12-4 CASSTTRPLGAREKLFF TGTGCCAGCAGTACGACGCGGCCTTTAGGGGCACGGGAAAAACTGTTTTTT
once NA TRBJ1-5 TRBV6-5 CASSRGRYSNQPQHF TGTGCCAGCAGTAGAGGGCGGTATAGCAATCAGCCCCAGCATTTT
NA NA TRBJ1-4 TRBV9 CASSSASYNEKLFF TGTGCCAGCAGCTCAGCTAGCTACAATGAAAAACTGTTTTTT
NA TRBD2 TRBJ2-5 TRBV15 CATSSREGLGMMETQYF TGTGCCACCAGCAGCAGAGAGGGACTAGGCATGATGGAGACCCAGTACTTC
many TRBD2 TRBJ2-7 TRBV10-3 CAISENPGLAGFYEQYF TGTGCCATCAGTGAGAACCCGGGACTAGCGGGCTTTTACGAGCAGTACTTC
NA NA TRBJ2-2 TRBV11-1 CASSPWEPNTGELFF TGTGCCAGCAGCCCGTGGGAACCGAACACCGGGGAGCTGTTTTTT
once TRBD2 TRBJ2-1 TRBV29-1 CSAGTSGAYNEQFF TGCAGCGCAGGGACTAGCGGGGCTTACAATGAGCAGTTCTTC
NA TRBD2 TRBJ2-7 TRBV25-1 CASTLHTGLAEQYF TGTGCCAGCACCCTCCACACGGGACTAGCAGAGCAGTACTTC
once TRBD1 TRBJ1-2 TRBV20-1 CSLYAPGTANYGYTF TGCAGTTTATACGCCCCCGGGACAGCTAACTATGGCTACACCTTC
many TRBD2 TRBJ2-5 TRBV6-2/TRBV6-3 CASSYVVRGETQYF TGTGCCAGCAGTTACGTCGTGCGGGGGGAGACCCAGTACTTC
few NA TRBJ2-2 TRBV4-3 CASSRTAGGELFF TGCGCCAGCAGCCGAACAGCGGGCGGGGAGCTGTTTTTT
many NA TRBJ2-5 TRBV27 CASSSPEQYEETQYF TGTGCCAGCAGTTCCCCCGAGCAGTACGAAGAGACCCAGTACTTC
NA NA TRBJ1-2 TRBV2 CASRAEIPYGYTF TGTGCCAGCAGGGCAGAAATACCCTATGGCTACACCTTC